This T cell receptor beta chain is drawn from a study of T cell responses to AZD1222 COVID-19 vaccine (dated by TCRdb to the early 2020s). Some background on the complete study: Because spike-specific TCR depth and breadth did not differ between the two schedules, AZD1222 recipients who got a second dose at roughly 4 weeks were pooled with those who got a second dose at roughly 12 weeks. A total of 233 trial participants underwent TCR sequencing, of whom about 200 had received two doses of AZD1222 and some 25 had received two doses of the MenACWY control vaccine. Enrollment into the trials was organized by age into subgroups of 18-55, 56-69 and 70-plus years, and those subgroups contained about 160, 30 and 59 TCR-sequenced participants, respectively. The investigation overall reported the following: CD4 TCRs associated with the vaccine covered the entire spike protein, and the dominant responses were in regions 160-218 and 743-854. After two AZD1222 doses, both the breadth and the depth of spike-specific TCRs were significantly higher than at day 0 and than in MenACWY recipients. Conclusions about previously exposed vaccinees are limited, since just 5 to 7 AZD1222 recipients were seropositive for SARS-CoV-2 at baseline. Because no day 14 peak-response samples were available, the repertoires could be characterized only after the peak T cell response. The 56-69-year group was small, and its depth increase did not reach significance, likely because of low power. Reportedly, almost half of the unique spike-specific TCRs recognized epitopes lying outside the regions that are mutated in the B.1.351 and B.1.1.7 variants. Most participants were white British and females outnumbered males, and the authors suggested that clonal diversity may have been underestimated.

Of note for this clone: Its antigen target is currently unknown. No base qualities exist here, and no much larger clone lies one base off it.

Interpreted using the paper, the time point label stands for: baseline before first vaccination. Samples from vaccinated people were obtained from the UK trials COV001 and COV002, which included a single-blind randomized controlled phase 2/3 trial of AZD1222 (ChAdOx1 nCoV-19) in healthy adults. Trial participant PBMC samples were collected at day 0 and day 28 after the second dose for TCRbeta chain sequencing. The CDR3 regions of human TCRbeta chains were analyzed by immunosequencing. Turning to the authors' computational methods: Repertoire TCRs were checked for matches against a reference library of SARS-CoV-2-specific TCRs that had been generated using the MIRA antigen-specificity platform. Breadth was defined as the fraction of unique TCRs that were SARS-CoV-2-associated, and depth was defined as the fraction of total T cells that were SARS-CoV-2-associated. Each spike-specific TCR was assigned to its reactive spike region and to a CD4 or CD8 class using the MIRA data. Log10-transformed breadth and depth values were compared by one-way ANOVA with Sidak's multiple comparisons tests. TCRdb retrieved this table from immuneACCESS and kept in-frame rearrangements only. Not all clones are present; in checked studies, unresolved V genes account for under half, and no reason is known for the remainder. V and J calls and clone size are copied from that table; D and trimming were computed from the DNA. The sample table contains some 100,000 clones; only one count was recorded for roughly 89% of them. The top ten clones comprise roughly 12% of the sample.

The CDR3 runs 13 residues from the cysteine to the phenylalanine. The read is trimmed to its CDR3 DNA, 39 bases read in frame from base 1. From V the trimming removes 0 bases and from J it removes 13 bases, while the gene matches leave 5 bases of the junction unaccounted for. Reading the germline V gene gives CDR1 SGHAT and CDR2 FQNNGV. This material consisted of peripheral blood, taken on day 0 of AZD1222 vaccination. The sequence was collected from an adult in good health. This receptor chain uses TRBV11-2 and TRBJ1-4; the junction holds 7 bases that match TRBD1. The CDR3 protein: CASSLDLTGSLFF. The nucleotide sequence reads as follows: TGTGCCAGCAGCTTAGATTTGACAGGGTCACTGTTTTTT.